The rows below give T cell receptor beta chains drawn from one sample of a study of T cell responses to AZD1222 COVID-19 vaccine. The assay was immunoSEQ multiplex PCR, and TCRdb's table has in-frame clones only and misses some. The sample has 95,000 to 110,000 clones, about 92% seen once; the top ten hold about 5%. The specimen comprised peripheral blood, sampled on day 0 of AZD1222 vaccination. These receptors were obtained from an adult in good health. Each CDR3 is given with its conserved first and last residue. The D gene is left open where the match is weak. Size tells how often a clone was seen (once, few, many) or the class of an expanded clone, and some rows leave it out.

d_call	v_call	clone_size	j_call	cdr3_nt	cdr3_aa
-	TRBV5-1	once	TRBJ2-5	TGCGCCAGCAGCTCGGGGCGGGCGAGAACTGTTGGGACCCAGTACTTC	CASSSGRARTVGTQYF
-	TRBV7-2	-	TRBJ2-1	TGTGCCAGCAGAGCACAGGGAGACAATGAGCAGTTCTTC	CASRAQGDNEQFF
-	TRBV19	-	TRBJ1-2	TGTGCCAGTAATCCCGGGACGGCTTATGGCTACACCTTC	CASNPGTAYGYTF
-	TRBV5-5	-	TRBJ2-7	TGTGCCAGCCACAGGAGCTCCTACGAGCAGTACTTC	CASHRSSYEQYF
-	TRBV3-1/TRBV3-2	-	TRBJ2-5	TGTGCCAGCAGCCCCTCGGGACTGGAGACCCAGTACTTC	CASSPSGLETQYF
-	TRBV6-5	few	TRBJ1-6	TGTGCCAGCAGTTACTCGAGGTACTCACCCCTCCACTTT	CASSYSRYSPLHF
-	TRBV5-1	few	TRBJ1-2	TGCGCCAGCAGCTCAAAGCTCGGGAGCTATGGCTACACCTTC	CASSSKLGSYGYTF
TRBD2	TRBV4-3	few	TRBJ2-2	TGCGCCAGCAGCCCGCGGACTAGCGGGGTAGATATCACCGGGGAGCTGTTTTTT	CASSPRTSGVDITGELFF
-	TRBV5-1	-	TRBJ2-5	TGCGCCAGCAGCTTCCATTCGTCCCGGAGTTTTCAAGAGACCCAGTACTTC	CASSFHSSRSFQETQYF
-	TRBV3-1/TRBV3-2	-	TRBJ1-6	TGTGCCAGCAGCGATGGGGGGAGATCCCTCCACTTT	CASSDGGRSLHF
TRBD2	TRBV7-3	-	TRBJ2-1	TGTGCCAGCAGCTCCTCTAGCGGGGGGGCATCGACCCCCAATGAGCAGTTCTTC	CASSSSSGGASTPNEQFF
TRBD1	TRBV5-4	-	TRBJ1-5	TGTGCCAGCAGCTTAGACAGGGCCAATCAGCCCCAGCATTTT	CASSLDRANQPQHF
TRBD1	TRBV28	-	TRBJ1-3	TGTGCCAGCAGTAGTGGGGACAGCTCTGGAAACACCATATATTTT	CASSSGDSSGNTIYF
TRBD1	TRBV7-8	-	TRBJ1-4	TGTGCCAGCAGCTCTAGTCAGGGGGCAAGGGAAAAACTGTTTTTT	CASSSSQGAREKLFF